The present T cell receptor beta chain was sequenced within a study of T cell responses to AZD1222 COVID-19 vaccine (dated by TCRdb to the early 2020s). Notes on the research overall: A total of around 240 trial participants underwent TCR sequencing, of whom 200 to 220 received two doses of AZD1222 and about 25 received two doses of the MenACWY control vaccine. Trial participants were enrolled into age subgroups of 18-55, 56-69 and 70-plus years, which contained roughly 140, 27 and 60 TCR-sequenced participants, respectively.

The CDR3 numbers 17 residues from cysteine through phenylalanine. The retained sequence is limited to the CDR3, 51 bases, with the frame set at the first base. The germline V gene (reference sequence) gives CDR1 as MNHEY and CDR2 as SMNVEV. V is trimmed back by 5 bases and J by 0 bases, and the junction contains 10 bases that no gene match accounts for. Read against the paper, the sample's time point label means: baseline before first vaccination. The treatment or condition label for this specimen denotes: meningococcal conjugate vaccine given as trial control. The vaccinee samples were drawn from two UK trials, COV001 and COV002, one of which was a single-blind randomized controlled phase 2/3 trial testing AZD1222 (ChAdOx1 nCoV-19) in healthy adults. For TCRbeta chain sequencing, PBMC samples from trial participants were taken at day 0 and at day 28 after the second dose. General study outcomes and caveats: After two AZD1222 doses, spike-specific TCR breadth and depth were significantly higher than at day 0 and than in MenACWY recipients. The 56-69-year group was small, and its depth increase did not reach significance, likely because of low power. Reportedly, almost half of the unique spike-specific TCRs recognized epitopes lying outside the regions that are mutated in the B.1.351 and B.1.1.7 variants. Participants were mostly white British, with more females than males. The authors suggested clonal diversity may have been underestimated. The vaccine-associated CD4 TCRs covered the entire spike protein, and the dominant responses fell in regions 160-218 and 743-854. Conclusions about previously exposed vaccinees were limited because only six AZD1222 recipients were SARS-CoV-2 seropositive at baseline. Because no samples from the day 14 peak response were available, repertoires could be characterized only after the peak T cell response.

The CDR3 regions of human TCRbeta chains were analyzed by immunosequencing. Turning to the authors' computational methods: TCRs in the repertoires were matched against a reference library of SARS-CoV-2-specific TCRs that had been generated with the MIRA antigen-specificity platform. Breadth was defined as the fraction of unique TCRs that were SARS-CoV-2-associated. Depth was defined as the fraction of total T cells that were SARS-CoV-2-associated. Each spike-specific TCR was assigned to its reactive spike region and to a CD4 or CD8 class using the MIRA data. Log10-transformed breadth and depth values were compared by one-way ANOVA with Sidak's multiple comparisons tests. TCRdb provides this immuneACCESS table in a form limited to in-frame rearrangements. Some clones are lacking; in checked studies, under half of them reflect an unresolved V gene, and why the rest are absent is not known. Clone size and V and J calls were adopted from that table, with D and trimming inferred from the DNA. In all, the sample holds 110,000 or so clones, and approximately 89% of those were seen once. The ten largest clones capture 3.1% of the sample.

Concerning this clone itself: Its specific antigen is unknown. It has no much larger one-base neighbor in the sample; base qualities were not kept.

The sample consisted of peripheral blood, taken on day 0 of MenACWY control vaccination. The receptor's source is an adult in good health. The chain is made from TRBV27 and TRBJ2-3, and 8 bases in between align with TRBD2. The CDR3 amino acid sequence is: CASSPRLAGSSTDTQYF. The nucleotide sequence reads TGTGCCAGCAGTCCCCGCCTAGCGGGTTCTAGCACAGATACGCAGTATTTT.